The 4 T cell receptor beta chains listed next were all sequenced from one sample in a study of T cell responses to AZD1222 COVID-19 vaccine. Data came from immunoSEQ multiplex PCR; TCRdb stores just in-frame clones and leaves some out. This table holds some 180,000 clones, roughly 92% found once. The material was peripheral blood, obtained on day 0 of AZD1222 vaccination. The receptors originated from an adult in good health.

The rearrangement links TRBV5-6 to TRBJ1-5; 11 bases align to TRBD1. This CDR3 is 16 amino acids long. The V gene's germline CDR1 is SGHDT and CDR2 YYEEEE. J was trimmed by 5 bases and V by 4 bases; bases with no gene match: 8. CDR3 amino acids: CASSVGPGQGDQPQHF. The CDR3 DNA follows: TGTGCCAGCAGCGTGGGACCGGGACAGGGGGATCAGCCCCAGCATTTT.

This chain joins TRBV6-1 and TRBJ2-1, with TRBD2 matching 9 bases. The CDR3 runs 18 residues. Trimming at V came to 1 base and at J to 0 bases, leaving 7 bases not matched to a gene. Germline CDR1 MNHNS, CDR2 SASEGT. The CDR3 reads CASSEGQLAGHSYNEQFF. CDR3 DNA sequence: TGTGCCAGCAGTGAAGGTCAACTAGCGGGTCACTCCTACAATGAGCAGTTCTTC.

This chain links TRBV2 with TRBJ2-7; D is uncertain. Trimming stripped 6 bases from V and 3 bases from J, with 12 bases between. This CDR3 comprises 13 residues. Germline CDR1 is SNHLY and CDR2 is FYNNEI. The CDR3 DNA is TGTGCCAGCAGCGTTGGTCAGCGCTACGAGCAGTACTTC. This gives the protein CASSVGQRYEQYF.

V and J are TRBV7-9 and TRBJ2-7; perhaps TRBD1 as D (7 bases). V lost 5 bases and J lost 7, with 24 bases in between. The CDR3 has 16 residues. Per the germline V gene, CDR1 is SEHNR and CDR2 is FQNEAQ (reference sequence). CDR3 amino acids: CASSVRQGGSLGEQYF. DNA for the CDR3: TGTGCCAGCAGCGTGCGACAGGGAGGATCGCTGGGGGAGCAGTACTTC.